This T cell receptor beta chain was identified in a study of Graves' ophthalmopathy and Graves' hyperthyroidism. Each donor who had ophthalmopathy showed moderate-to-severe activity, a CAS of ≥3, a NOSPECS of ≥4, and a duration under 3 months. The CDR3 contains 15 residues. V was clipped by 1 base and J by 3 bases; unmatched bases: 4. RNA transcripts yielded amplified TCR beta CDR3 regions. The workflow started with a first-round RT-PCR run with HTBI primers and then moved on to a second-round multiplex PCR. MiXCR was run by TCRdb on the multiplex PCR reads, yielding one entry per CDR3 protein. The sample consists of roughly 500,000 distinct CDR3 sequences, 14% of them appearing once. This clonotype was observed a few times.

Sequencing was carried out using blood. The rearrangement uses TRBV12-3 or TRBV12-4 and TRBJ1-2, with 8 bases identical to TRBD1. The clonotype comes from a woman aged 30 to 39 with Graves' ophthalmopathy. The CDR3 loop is CASSLGTGSDYGYTF. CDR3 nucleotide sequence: TGTGCCAGCAGTTTAGGGACAGGGTCCGACTATGGCTACACCTTC.